This entry lists 22 T cell receptor beta chains sequenced from one sample in a study of neoadjuvant anti-PD-1 for oral cavity cancer. Indicated time point: after neoadjuvant nivolumab, at surgical resection. The data were produced by immunoSEQ multiplex PCR, yet TCRdb's version contains in-frame clones alone and is incomplete. The sample has about 23,000 clones; 25% to 35% are singletons. Sequences were derived from tumor tissue, sampled after nivolumab (anti-PD-1) treatment. The source of these receptors is a person aged 35 to 85 with oral cavity squamous cell carcinoma.

In its sample, this clone was seen a few times. This sequence joins TRBV7-9 and TRBJ2-4; D might be TRBD2 (6 bases). Germline V gene sequence: CDR1 SEHNR, CDR2 FQNEAQ (reference sequence). The CDR3 sequence is 13 residues long. Trimming took off 5 bases at V and 7 bases at J, with 12 bases between the two ends. CDR3 loop: CASSPPTRNIQYF. CDR3 coding DNA: TGTGCCAGCAGCCCTCCGACTAGGAACATTCAGTACTTC.

The rearrangement uses TRBV28 and TRBJ2-7, with D perhaps matching TRBD1 or TRBD2 (6 bases each). The CDR3 runs 14 residues. In germline, CDR1 is MDHEN, CDR2 SYDVKM. Trimming took 4 bases from V and 0 from J, leaving 10 bases between them. The CDR3 loop is CASSSGASSYEQYF. The DNA of the CDR3 is TGTGCCAGCAGTTCGGGGGCTAGCTCCTACGAGCAGTACTTC. Combining the CDR3 with reference TRBV28 and TRBJ2-7 gives the whole variable domain DVKVTQSSRYLVKRTGEKVFLECVQDMDHENMFWYRQDPGLGLRLIYFSYDVKMKEKGDIPEGYSVSREKKERFSLILESASTNQTSMYLCASSSGASSYEQYFGPGTRLTVT.

This clone was detected only a few times. The chain couples TRBV19 to TRBJ1-2; tentative D call: TRBD1 (5 bases). Germline V gives CDR1 LNHDA, CDR2 SQIVND (reference sequence). Trimming removed 5 bases at V and 0 bases at J, with 10 bases between. CDR3 length equals 14 residues. The CDR3 loop reads CASSGAASNYGYTF. For the CDR3, the DNA is TGTGCCAGTAGTGGGGCAGCTTCTAACTATGGCTACACCTTC. Together with reference TRBV19 and TRBJ1-2, the CDR3 gives the full variable domain: DGGITQSPKYLFRKEGQNVTLSCEQNLNHDAMYWYRQDPGQGLRLIYYSQIVNDFQKGDIAEGYSVSREKKESFPLTVTSAQKNPTAFYLCASSGAASNYGYTFGSGTRLTVV.

The table lists this clone with a few counts. The V gene is TRBV7-3, the J gene TRBJ1-2; 8 bases are shared with TRBD1. Germline CDR1 SGHTA, CDR2 FQGTGA. This CDR3 spans 13 amino acids. Germline trimming cut 4 bases from V and 6 bases from J; bases unmatched to any gene: 4. CDR3 loop: CASSSGQGNGYTF. The CDR3 nucleotides are TGTGCCAGCAGCTCCGGACAGGGCAATGGCTACACCTTC.

This clone is categorized as medium-sized. The CDR3 protein is CASSPVGPYEQYF. The CDR3 bases are TGTGCCAGCTCACCAGTTGGCCCCTACGAGCAGTACTTC. The chain is built from TRBV18 and TRBJ2-7; D remains ambiguous. Trimming left V 2 bases short and J 2 bases short, with 7 bases between. In germline, CDR1 is KGHSH, CDR2 LQKENI. The CDR3 extends over 13 amino acids.

As DNA, the CDR3 is TGTGCCAGTAGTATCGTCGAGTCGAGCTCCTACGAGCAGTACTTC. Translation: CASSIVESSSYEQYF. The chain recombines TRBV19 with TRBJ2-7; the D is unclear. Germline V gives CDR1 LNHDA, CDR2 SQIVND (reference sequence). V dropped 3 bases and J dropped 0 bases, with 12 bases sitting between them. This CDR3 has 15 amino acids.

There are a few counts of this clone. This rearrangement joins TRBV4-1 to TRBJ1-3; D not resolved. Germline-derived CDR1 and CDR2 are MGHRA and YSYEKL. The CDR3 sequence is 12 residues long. V was cut by 6 bases and J by 4 bases, with 7 bases left in between. The CDR3 loop is CASRSTGNTIYF. DNA of the CDR3: TGCGCCAGCAGGTCTACAGGAAACACCATATATTTT.

This clone was counted at least ten times. The genes are TRBV5-1 and TRBJ2-7; D is perhaps TRBD2 (5 bases). This CDR3 has 15 residues. V lost 0 bases and J lost 5, with 15 bases in between. Germline V lookup: CDR1 SGHRS, CDR2 YFSETQ. CDR3 in DNA: TGCGCCAGCAGCTTGGAAGACTACCTTCAGGACGAGCAGTACTTC. Encoded protein: CASSLEDYLQDEQYF.

This chain links TRBV6-5 with TRBJ2-5; D ambiguous. The CDR3 length is 15 residues. Trimming pared 4 bases from V and 7 bases from J, leaving 19 bases between. The V gene's germline CDR1 is MNHEY and CDR2 SVGAGI. The CDR3 spells CASSSILDLKRTQYF. The CDR3 DNA reads as TGTGCCAGCAGTTCGATCTTGGACCTCAAGCGGACCCAGTACTTC.

This clone was counted only a few times. The V and J genes are TRBV5-6 and TRBJ1-3; D remains unclear. V gave up 6 bases and J gave up 0 bases, with 13 bases separating them. Germline V gene lookup returns CDR1 SGHDT and CDR2 YYEEEE. The CDR3 is 15 residues long. The CDR3 sequence is CASTPSDGSGNTIYF. CDR3 coding DNA: TGTGCCAGCACCCCATCCGATGGCTCTGGAAACACCATATATTTT.

The V call is TRBV29-1, the J call TRBJ1-5; maybe TRBD1 (5 bases). CDR1 is SQVTM, CDR2 ANQGSEA, per germline. The CDR3 has 15 residues. V was pared by 4 bases and J by 0 bases, with 13 bases between. As DNA, the CDR3 is TGCAGCGTTGGTCAGGGAATTCATAGCAATCAGCCCCAGCATTTT. This sequence encodes CSVGQGIHSNQPQHF.

The chain employs TRBV15 and TRBJ2-7; possibly TRBD1 or TRBD2 for D (6 bases each). Deletions cut 5 bases from V and 5 bases from J, with 16 bases between. Germline V gives CDR1 LNHNV, CDR2 YYDKDF (reference sequence). CDR3 length: 14 residues. The chain's CDR3 is CATSRVRGLHEQYF. DNA of the CDR3: TGTGCCACCAGCCGGGTTCGGGGGCTCCACGAGCAGTACTTC.

This clone came up a few times. The chain links TRBV4-2 to TRBJ2-1; 12 nucleotides align to TRBD2. This CDR3 has 18 residues. Germline trimming cut 2 bases from V and 4 bases from J; bases unmatched to any gene: 9. Germline V CDR1 and CDR2: LGHNA, YNFKEQ. The CDR3 nucleotides are TGTGCCAGCAGCCAAAATCTAGCGGGAGGGCCAGGTTACAATGAGCAGTTCTTC. It codes for CASSQNLAGGPGYNEQFF.

This rearrangement joins TRBV7-9 to TRBJ2-7; D may be TRBD1 (5 bases). Germline CDR1 SEHNR, CDR2 FQNEAQ (reference sequence). V lost 5 bases and J 4 bases, leaving 12 bases between the germline ends. The CDR3 spans 13 residues. The CDR3 DNA follows: TGTGCCAGCAGCCCCGGACAAAAGTACGAGCAGTACTTC. Amino acids: CASSPGQKYEQYF. Using reference TRBV7-9 and TRBJ2-7 for the parts outside the CDR3, the full variable domain is DTGVSQNPRHKITKRGQNVTFRCDPISEHNRLYWYRQTLGQGPEFLTYFQNEAQLEKSRLLSDRFSAERPKGSFSTLEIQRTEQGDSAMYLCASSPGQKYEQYFGPGTRLTVT.

This chain joins TRBV7-6 and TRBJ1-4; D ambiguous. The V gene's germline CDR1 is SGHVS and CDR2 FNYEAQ. The CDR3 runs to 17 residues. V was clipped by 1 base and J by 0 bases, with 12 bases between them. CDR3 protein: CASSLGVVGSTNEKLFF. CDR3 sequence (DNA): TGTGCCAGCAGCTTAGGGGTGGTCGGGTCAACTAATGAAAAACTGTTTTTT.

This clone appeared many times. This chain connects TRBV5-8 to TRBJ1-4; TRBD1 agrees at 8 bases. The V gene end was trimmed by 0 bases and the J gene end by 6 bases; junction bases not matched to a gene: 4. This CDR3 has 15 residues. Germline loops: CDR1 SGHTS, CDR2 YDEGEE. CDR3 in amino acids: CASSLGAGGHEKLFF. CDR3 nucleotide sequence: TGTGCCAGCAGCTTGGGTGCAGGGGGCCATGAAAAACTGTTTTTT.

This clone showed up just a few times. The genes are TRBV2 and TRBJ1-3; no clear D. Germline assignment: CDR1 SNHLY and CDR2 FYNNEI. V dropped 2 bases and J dropped 1 base, with 6 bases sitting between them. The CDR3 is 14 amino acids. This CDR3 reads CASSEFLSGNTIYF. The CDR3 DNA reads TGTGCCAGCAGTGAATTTTTATCTGGAAACACCATATATTTT.

The genes are TRBV6-6 and TRBJ2-7; D may be TRBD1 (8 bases). The germline V gene has CDR1 MNHNY and CDR2 SVGAGI (reference sequence). V lost 6 bases, J lost 3 bases, and 15 bases lay in between. This CDR3 is 14 amino acids long. CDR3 sequence: CASRQGDYGYEQYF. The CDR3 nucleotides read TGTGCCAGCAGACAGGGGGACTACGGCTACGAGCAGTACTTC.

This clone turned up a few times. V and J are TRBV5-4 and TRBJ1-4; TRBD1 might be the D (5 bases). CDR3 length: 14 amino acids. Germline V gene data show CDR1 as SGHNT and CDR2 as YYREEE (reference sequence). The ends were cut back, 7 bases at V and 5 bases at J, with 15 bases in the middle. This CDR3 reads CASHNVGENEKLFF. As DNA, the CDR3 is TGTGCCAGCCATAACGTAGGGGAGAATGAAAAACTGTTTTTT.

This clone was picked up a small number of times. The CDR3 nucleotides are TGCGCCAGCAGCTTGACTGGACAGGGTTTAAACACCATATATTTT. Translated: CASSLTGQGLNTIYF. This sequence joins TRBV5-1 and TRBJ1-3; 8 positions agree with TRBD1. The germline CDR1 and CDR2 sequences are SGHRS and YFSETQ. The length of the CDR3 is 15 residues. V lost 1 base and J lost 6; bases outside the gene matches: 6.

CDR3 nucleotide sequence: TGCGCCAGCAGCTTGGCCGGGATTAACACTGAAGCTTTCTTT. Amino acids: CASSLAGINTEAFF. This sequence joins TRBV5-1 and TRBJ1-1; D uncertain. CDR3 size: 14 residues. The V gene lost 0 bases and the J gene lost 2 bases, with 8 bases spanning the gap. The germline CDR1 and CDR2 sequences are SGHRS and YFSETQ.

This clone turned up a few times. V usage is TRBV2 and J usage is TRBJ1-5; D gene ambiguous. The CDR3 runs 15 residues. Germline loops: CDR1 SNHLY, CDR2 FYNNEI. V shed 5 bases and J shed 2 bases, with 13 bases lying between them. CDR3 sequence (DNA): TGTGCCAGCAGTAGATGGGAGGGTGGCAATCAGCCCCAGCATTTT. Protein sequence: CASSRWEGGNQPQHF. Supplemented by reference TRBV2 and TRBJ1-5, the full variable domain reads EPEVTQTPSHQVTQMGQEVILRCVPISNHLYFYWYRQILGQKVEFLVSFYNNEISEKSEIFDDQFSVERPDGSNFTLKIRSTKLEDSAMYFCASSRWEGGNQPQHFGDGTRLSIL.